What follows is one TCR beta chain and its context. Its antigen is currently unknown. The data derive from a study of a mutant IDH1 vaccine in newly diagnosed glioma. At the level of the study: Onset of vaccination occurred 4-6 weeks following radiotherapy alone, or with temozolomide cycles. Notes on the study in general: In 80% to 95% of patients, immune responses induced by the vaccine occurred.

Using immunoSEQ multiplex PCR, the repertoire was profiled, and TCRdb retains in-frame clones only, with some absent. The sample holds 75,000 to 80,000 clones, 75% to 90% seen once. The time point is: week 23, last vaccination. The content of each vaccine dose was 300 ug of mutant IDH1 20-mer peptide, and topical imiquimod accompanied it. Each astrocytoma in the donors was new, WHO grade 3 or 4, IDH1-mutant and ATRX-lost. This material consisted of PBMCs, taken from a glioma patient whose treatment included an IDH1 peptide vaccine. This TCR derives from a woman between 45 and 60 years old with glioma.

The chain's CDR3 is CASSAGTGGGHEQFF. CDR3 nucleotides: TGTGCCAGCAGCGCCGGGACAGGGGGCGGGCATGAGCAGTTCTTC. The J gene is TRBJ2-1, the V gene TRBV11-3; 12 positions agree with TRBD1. V shed 5 bases, J shed 8 bases, and the junction held 7 bases outside the gene matches. The CDR3 totals 15 residues. Germline V CDR1 and CDR2: SGHNT, YENEEA.